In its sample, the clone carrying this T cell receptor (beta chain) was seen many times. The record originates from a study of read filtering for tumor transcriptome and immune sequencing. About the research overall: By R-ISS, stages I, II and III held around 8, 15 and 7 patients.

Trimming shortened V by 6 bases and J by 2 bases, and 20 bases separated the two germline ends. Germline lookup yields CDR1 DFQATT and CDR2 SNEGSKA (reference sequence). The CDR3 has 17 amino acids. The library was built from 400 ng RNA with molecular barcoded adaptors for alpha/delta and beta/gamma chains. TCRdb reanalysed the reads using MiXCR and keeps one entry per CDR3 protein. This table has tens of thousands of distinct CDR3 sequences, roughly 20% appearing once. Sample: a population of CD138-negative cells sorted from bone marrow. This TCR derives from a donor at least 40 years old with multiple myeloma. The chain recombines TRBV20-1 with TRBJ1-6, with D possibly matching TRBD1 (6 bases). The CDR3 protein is CSAKSYREGTYNSPLHF. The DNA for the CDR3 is TGCAGTGCCAAAAGTTACAGGGAAGGGACCTATAATTCACCCCTCCACTTT.